This T cell receptor (beta chain) was sequenced during a study of blood T cell repertoires in COVID-19. About the research overall: Collection of acute and convalescent COVID-19 samples took place in the United States, Italy and Spain.

CDR1 is MNHNY and CDR2 is SVGAGI in the germline V gene (reference sequence). The ends lost 6 bases at V and 1 base at J; junction bases unmatched: 6. The CDR3 loop spans 15 amino acids. In the original processing: Reference gene primer amplification yielded estimated nucleated cell counts. Sequencing used immunoSEQ multiplex PCR; TCRdb keeps in-frame clones, though not all of them. V, J and clone size reflect that table, while D and trimming were determined from the DNA. Here the sample spans around 140,000 clones, more than 75% being singletons. In terms of age and location, participants ranged from roughly 18 to 90 years and lived in 24 US areas. Recovered status applied to Cohort 3 donors who had two consecutive negative PCRs. It also applied to those with clearance or with symptom resolution.

This receptor was obtained from a man aged 55 to 70 who had recovered from COVID-19. The genes are TRBV6-6 and TRBJ1-1, with 9 nucleotides matching TRBD1. Sequenced: PBMCs or T cells enriched from blood (not recorded which). DNA of the CDR3: TGTGCCAGCAGGCCAGGACAGGGGCCGAACACTGAAGCTTTCTTT. It yields the protein CASRPGQGPNTEAFF.